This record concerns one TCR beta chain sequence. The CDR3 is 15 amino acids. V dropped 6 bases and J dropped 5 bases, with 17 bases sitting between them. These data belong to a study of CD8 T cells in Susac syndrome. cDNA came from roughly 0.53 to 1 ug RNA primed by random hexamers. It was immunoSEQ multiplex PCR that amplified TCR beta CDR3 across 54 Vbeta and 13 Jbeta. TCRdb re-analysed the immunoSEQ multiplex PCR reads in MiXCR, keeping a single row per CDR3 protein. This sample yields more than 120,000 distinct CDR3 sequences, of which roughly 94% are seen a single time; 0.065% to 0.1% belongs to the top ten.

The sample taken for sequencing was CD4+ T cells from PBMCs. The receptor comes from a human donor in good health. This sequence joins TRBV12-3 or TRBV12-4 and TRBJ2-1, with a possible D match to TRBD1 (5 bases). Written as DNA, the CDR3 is TGTGCCAGCAGCCTCTATACAGGTTACGACAATGAGCAGTTCTTC. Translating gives CASSLYTGYDNEQFF.